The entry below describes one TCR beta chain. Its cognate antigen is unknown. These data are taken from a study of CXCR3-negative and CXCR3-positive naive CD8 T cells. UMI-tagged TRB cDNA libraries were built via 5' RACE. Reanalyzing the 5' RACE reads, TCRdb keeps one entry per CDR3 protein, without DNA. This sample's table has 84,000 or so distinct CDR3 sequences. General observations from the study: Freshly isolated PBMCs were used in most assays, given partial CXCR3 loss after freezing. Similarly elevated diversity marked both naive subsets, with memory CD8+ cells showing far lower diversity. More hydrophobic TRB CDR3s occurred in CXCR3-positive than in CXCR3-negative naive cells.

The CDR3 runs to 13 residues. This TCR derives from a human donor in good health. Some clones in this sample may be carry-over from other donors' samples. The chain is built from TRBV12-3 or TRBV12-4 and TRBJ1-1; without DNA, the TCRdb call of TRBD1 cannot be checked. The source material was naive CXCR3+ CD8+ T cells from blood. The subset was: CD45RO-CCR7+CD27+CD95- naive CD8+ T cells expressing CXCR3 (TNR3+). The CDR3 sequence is CASSSHGGTEAFF.